The clone carrying this TCR beta chain was observed a few times. Antigen: not known. Cell sorting via CD45RO/CCR7/CD25/CD127/CD95/CD27 was performed to obtain CD4+ naive, central memory, regulatory and stem cell-like memory cells. This CDR3 comprises 14 residues. Between the trimmed V and J ends, which lost 1 base and 2 bases, there was a span of 6 bases. Germline CDR1 SGHTA, CDR2 FQGNSA. cDNA synthesis used the whole RNA isolate, giving expressed TCRB sequences. The repertoire was sequenced with immunoSEQ multiplex PCR; TCRdb's copy has only in-frame clones and lacks some. The data show around 320,000 clones, 12% to 15% seen once. The sample is drawn from a study of beta chain features in type 1 diabetes. The study, taken as a whole, reports: Type 1 diabetes patients had TCRB CDR3s that were shorter (moderately but significantly so) in all four CD4+ subsets. Still unanswered here is whether HLA type influences TCRB rearrangement.

This sequence joins TRBV7-2 and TRBJ1-3; the D is unclear. The sequence came from a man aged 25 to 45 in good health. Sequencing input: central memory CD4+ T cells from blood. This CDR3 reads CASSLVSPGNTIYF. The DNA of the CDR3 is TGTGCCAGCAGCTTAGTCTCCCCTGGAAACACCATATATTTT.